These T cell receptor beta chains were read from a single sample in a study of blood T cell repertoires in COVID-19. Sequencing was performed with immunoSEQ multiplex PCR; in TCRdb, only in-frame clones are kept and a portion is missing. Of fewer than 60,000 clones detected, roughly 82% appear once; the ten largest clones hold about 14%. Sample: peripheral blood. All receptors derive from a human donor in a cohort sampled during active COVID-19. CDR3s include the opening cysteine and the closing phenylalanine or tryptophan. The D gene is left open where the match is weak. Rows give clone size only sometimes, using once, few, many, or a class for an expanded clone.

V gene: TRBV7-2
D gene: TRBD2
J gene: TRBJ2-7
clone size: NA
CDR3 protein: CASTLGASGAHEQYF
CDR3 DNA: TGTGCCAGCACCCTGGGGGCTAGCGGGGCCCACGAGCAGTACTTC

V gene: TRBV2
D gene: NA
J gene: TRBJ1-6
clone size: NA
CDR3 protein: CASNSGTLSPALHF
CDR3 DNA: TGTGCCAGCAACTCTGGGACTCTGAGTCCGGCCCTCCACTTT

V gene: TRBV7-2
D gene: NA
J gene: TRBJ2-4
clone size: NA
CDR3 protein: CASSLGTLAGIQYF
CDR3 DNA: TGTGCCAGCAGCTTAGGGACGTTGGCGGGCATTCAGTACTTC

V gene: TRBV6-6
D gene: NA
J gene: TRBJ1-1
clone size: NA
CDR3 protein: CASSYPTGNTEAFF
CDR3 DNA: TGTGCCAGCAGTTATCCCACGGGGAACACTGAAGCTTTCTTT

V gene: TRBV5-1
D gene: TRBD2
J gene: TRBJ2-1
clone size: NA
CDR3 protein: CASSLMAGGAHYNEQFF
CDR3 DNA: TGCGCCAGCAGCTTGATGGCCGGGGGGGCGCACTACAATGAGCAGTTCTTC

V gene: TRBV25-1
D gene: TRBD1
J gene: TRBJ2-3
clone size: NA
CDR3 protein: CASSEDDRGRRIDTQYF
CDR3 DNA: TGTGCCAGCAGTGAAGACGACAGGGGGCGAAGGATAGATACGCAGTATTTT

V gene: TRBV3-1/TRBV3-2
D gene: NA
J gene: TRBJ2-5
clone size: NA
CDR3 protein: CASSKTVQETQYF
CDR3 DNA: TGTGCCAGCAGCAAGACAGTCCAAGAGACCCAGTACTTC

V gene: TRBV29-1
D gene: TRBD1
J gene: TRBJ1-1
clone size: NA
CDR3 protein: CSVIQGAQAFF
CDR3 DNA: TGCAGCGTTATACAGGGGGCGCAGGCTTTCTTT

V gene: TRBV7-9
D gene: TRBD2
J gene: TRBJ2-1
clone size: NA
CDR3 protein: CASSPPSSGPTYNEQFF
CDR3 DNA: TGTGCCAGCAGCCCCCCATCTAGCGGGCCCACCTACAATGAGCAGTTCTTC

V gene: TRBV7-3
D gene: TRBD2
J gene: TRBJ2-1
clone size: NA
CDR3 protein: CASSWDGGSSYNEQFF
CDR3 DNA: TGTGCCAGCAGCTGGGACGGGGGGAGCTCCTACAATGAGCAGTTCTTC

V gene: TRBV15
D gene: NA
J gene: TRBJ1-1
clone size: NA
CDR3 protein: CATSRVGGEAFF
CDR3 DNA: TGTGCCACCAGCAGAGTTGGAGGTGAAGCTTTCTTT

V gene: TRBV6-5
D gene: TRBD2
J gene: TRBJ2-7
clone size: medium-sized
CDR3 protein: CASSLAESSYEQYF
CDR3 DNA: TGTGCCAGCAGCCTAGCGGAAAGCTCCTACGAGCAGTACTTC

V gene: TRBV2
D gene: TRBD2
J gene: TRBJ2-1
clone size: NA
CDR3 protein: CASSAFSGGEKYNEQFF
CDR3 DNA: TGTGCCAGCAGTGCTTTTTCCGGGGGGGAAAAGTACAATGAGCAGTTCTTC

V gene: TRBV15
D gene: NA
J gene: TRBJ1-5
clone size: NA
CDR3 protein: CATSRDKRRGGNQPQHF
CDR3 DNA: TGTGCCACCAGCAGAGATAAACGGCGGGGGGGAAATCAGCCCCAGCATTTT

V gene: TRBV5-1
D gene: TRBD1
J gene: TRBJ2-7
clone size: few
CDR3 protein: CASSWGQGAGDEQYF
CDR3 DNA: TGCGCCAGCAGCTGGGGACAGGGGGCTGGCGACGAGCAGTACTTC

V gene: TRBV7-2
D gene: NA
J gene: TRBJ1-5
clone size: NA
CDR3 protein: CASSIHSARVGNQPQHF
CDR3 DNA: TGTGCCAGCAGCATACATTCGGCTCGGGTGGGCAATCAGCCCCAGCATTTT